This entry lists 31 T cell receptor beta chains sequenced from one sample in a study of blood T cell repertoires in COVID-19. Using immunoSEQ multiplex PCR, the repertoire was profiled, and TCRdb retains in-frame clones only, with some absent. The data show some 300,000 clones, with about nine tenths seen just once and over 5% held by the top ten. The sequenced material came from peripheral blood. The source of these receptors is a woman in her fifties or sixties with COVID-19, enrolled during active disease.

The gene calls are TRBV27 and TRBJ1-4, with a weak D call TRBD1 (6 bases). V was cut by 5 bases and J by 1 base, with 11 bases left in between. Germline V gives CDR1 MNHEY, CDR2 SMNVEV (reference sequence). The CDR3 runs to 15 residues. The CDR3 nucleotides are TGTGCCAGCAGTCTTTTCAGGGGAACTAATGAAAAACTGTTTTTT. Residues: CASSLFRGTNEKLFF.

The rearrangement uses TRBV6-5 and TRBJ2-7; 7 positions match TRBD2. This CDR3 spans 16 amino acids. The germline V gene has CDR1 MNHEY and CDR2 SVGAGI. J gave up 6 bases and V 4 bases, and 15 bases lay outside the gene matches. The DNA for the CDR3 is TGTGCCAGCAGTTCCAAACCAGCGGGGCCCATTCGCGAGCAGTACTTC. Translation: CASSSKPAGPIREQYF.

This chain joins TRBV9 and TRBJ2-2; TRBD2 matches 9 bases. The CDR3 consists of 15 residues. V lost 1 base, J lost 6 bases, and 4 bases stayed unmatched. From germline, CDR1 is SGDLS and CDR2 YYNGEE. The CDR3 region has the DNA TGTGCCAGCAGCGTAACGCTAGCGGGATCCGGGGAGCTGTTTTTT. It translates to CASSVTLAGSGELFF.

The CDR3 region is CASITNPGQGSGNTIYF. The CDR3 DNA reads TGTGCCAGTATCACAAACCCGGGACAGGGGTCCGGAAACACCATATATTTT. The chain employs TRBV19 and TRBJ1-3; 10 nucleotides align to TRBD1. Germline V CDR1 and CDR2: LNHDA, SQIVND (reference sequence). The CDR3 length is 17 residues. The junction had 13 bases not matched to a gene; V was cut back by 7 bases and J by 4 bases.

This clone has a single count. The rearrangement links TRBV19 to TRBJ1-5, with a weak D call TRBD1 (6 bases). This CDR3 is built from 22 residues. V was pared by 5 bases and J by 6 bases, with 38 bases between. The V gene's germline CDR1 is LNHDA and CDR2 SQIVND (reference sequence). The CDR3, as DNA: TGTGCCAGTAGTTTTCGGGGGGCGAGGAGTACCAGCGAAGGGGGATTTCTTCAGCCCCAGCATTTT. Its translation is CASSFRGARSTSEGGFLQPQHF.

A few counts support this clone. V and J are TRBV11-2 and TRBJ2-3, with 11 bases identical to TRBD1. Per the germline V gene, CDR1 is SGHAT and CDR2 is FQNNGV. The CDR3 has 18 residues. After removal of 1 base from V and 3 bases from J, the junction contained 9 bases not matched to a gene. CDR3 DNA: TGTGCCAGCAGCTTAGCCTGGACAGGGGGCAGAAGGACAGATACGCAGTATTTT. It codes for CASSLAWTGGRRTDTQYF.

For this clone: In the same sample, other DNA sequences code for this CDR3. The DNA of the CDR3 is TGTGCCAGCAGCCAATTGGACAGGGGATCTGATGGCTACACCTTC. Translating it yields CASSQLDRGSDGYTF. The chain has TRBV14 and TRBJ1-2, with TRBD1 matching over 9 bases. The junction had 7 bases not matched to a gene; V was cut back by 2 bases and J by 6 bases. CDR1 SGHDN and CDR2 FVKESK come from the germline V gene. This CDR3 has 15 residues.

The J gene is TRBJ2-7, the V gene TRBV7-2; 8 bases map to TRBD2. Germline assignment: CDR1 SGHTA and CDR2 FQGNSA. The length of the CDR3 is 18 residues. V was clipped by 2 bases and J by 4 bases; unmatched bases: 16. CDR3 residues: CASSLRGNSGESGYEQYF. In DNA, the CDR3 is TGTGCCAGCAGCTTAAGGGGTAATAGCGGGGAGAGCGGGTACGAGCAGTACTTC. Full variable domain (missing parts from reference TRBV7-2 and TRBJ2-7): GAGVSQSPSNKVTEKGKDVELRCDPISGHTALYWYRQSLGQGLEFLIYFQGNSAPDKSGLPSDRFSAERTGGSVSTLTIQRTQQEDSAVYLCASSLRGNSGESGYEQYFGPGTRLTVT.

This chain joins TRBV5-1 and TRBJ2-7; 10 bases are a match to TRBD1. From germline, CDR1 is SGHRS and CDR2 YFSETQ. V was clipped by 4 bases and J by 5 bases; unmatched bases: 3. This CDR3 has 13 amino acids. The CDR3 DNA is TGCGCCAGCAGCAGGGGACAGGGGCACGAGCAGTACTTC. Its protein is CASSRGQGHEQYF.

The chain combines TRBV7-9 with TRBJ1-4; a possible D gene is TRBD1 (6 bases). V was clipped by 5 bases and J by 4 bases, with 11 bases between them. In germline, CDR1 is SEHNR, CDR2 FQNEAQ (reference sequence). There are 14 residues in the CDR3. The CDR3 reads CASSLQGYNEKLFF. The CDR3 DNA is TGTGCCAGCAGCCTACAGGGTTATAATGAAAAACTGTTTTTT.

The chain uses TRBV30 and TRBJ1-5, with D perhaps TRBD1 (5 bases). Trimming cost V 3 bases and J 0 bases, with 12 bases left between them. Germline V gene sequence: CDR1 GTSNPN, CDR2 SVGIG (reference sequence). The CDR3 length is 15 residues. CDR3 nucleotides: TGTGCCTGGAGAACAGGACCTTATAGCAATCAGCCCCAGCATTTT. This sequence encodes CAWRTGPYSNQPQHF.

V is TRBV7-9 and J is TRBJ2-5, with 8 positions matching TRBD1. The trim removed 7 bases at V and 5 bases at J, leaving 6 bases unmatched. The germline V gene encodes CDR1 SEHNR and CDR2 FQNEAQ (reference sequence). The CDR3 runs to 13 residues. The CDR3 spells CASNRQGRETQYF. The CDR3 DNA is TGTGCCAGCAACAGACAGGGGCGGGAGACCCAGTACTTC.

This chain links TRBV29-1 with TRBJ2-4, with 10 positions matching TRBD1. CDR3 length equals 15 residues. The V gene's germline CDR1 is SQVTM and CDR2 ANQGSEA. The ends lost 4 bases at V and 0 bases at J; junction bases unmatched: 3. CDR3 loop: CSVGGTGVAKNIQYF. Here the CDR3 DNA reads TGCAGCGTTGGGGGGACAGGGGTAGCCAAAAACATTCAGTACTTC.

The V and J genes are TRBV6-5 and TRBJ2-2; 8 nucleotides line up with TRBD2. CDR1 is MNHEY and CDR2 is SVGAGI in the germline V gene. This CDR3 is built from 14 residues. V lost 6 bases, J lost 7 bases, and 7 bases stayed unmatched. The CDR3 nucleotides are TGTGCCAGCAGCCTGACTAGCGTGGACGGGGAGCTGTTTTTT. It encodes CASSLTSVDGELFF.

V is TRBV2 and J is TRBJ1-5; 9 bases map to TRBD1. Germline lookup yields CDR1 SNHLY and CDR2 FYNNEI. The length of the CDR3 is 16 residues. V was clipped by 6 bases and J by 1 base; unmatched bases: 7. The chain's CDR3 is CASRDRGAGSNQPQHF. The CDR3 coding sequence is TGTGCCAGCAGGGACAGGGGAGCAGGCAGCAATCAGCCCCAGCATTTT.

The V call is TRBV4-3, the J call TRBJ2-1, with D possibly TRBD2 on 5 matching bases. This CDR3 is 14 amino acids long. Germline V gives CDR1 LGHNA, CDR2 YSLEER. V was pared by 0 bases and J by 9 bases, with 12 bases between. CDR3 region: CASSQDWTSPEQFF. The CDR3, as DNA: TGCGCCAGCAGCCAAGATTGGACTTCCCCTGAGCAGTTCTTC.

The gene calls are TRBV2 and TRBJ2-6, with 8 bases lining up with TRBD1. Trimming removed 5 bases from V and 0 bases from J; junction bases left unmatched: 9. The CDR3 covers 18 residues. Germline V lookup: CDR1 SNHLY, CDR2 FYNNEI. The CDR3 sequence is CASSHRGIGYSGANVLTF. In nucleotides, the CDR3 is TGTGCCAGCAGTCACAGGGGGATCGGGTACTCTGGGGCCAACGTCCTGACTTTC. Together with reference TRBV2 and TRBJ2-6, the CDR3 gives the full variable domain: EPEVTQTPSHQVTQMGQEVILRCVPISNHLYFYWYRQILGQKVEFLVSFYNNEISEKSEIFDDQFSVERPDGSNFTLKIRSTKLEDSAMYFCASSHRGIGYSGANVLTFGAGSRLTVL.

V is TRBV6-1 and J is TRBJ2-7; 9 bases are a match to TRBD1. This CDR3 has 16 amino acids. V dropped 1 base and J dropped 0; count of bases not matched to a gene: 4. Germline V gives CDR1 MNHNS, CDR2 SASEGT. CDR3 region: CASSEEGQGYSYEQYF. In nucleotides, the CDR3 is TGTGCCAGCAGTGAAGAGGGACAGGGATACTCCTACGAGCAGTACTTC.

The chain uses TRBV7-3 and TRBJ1-2, with a weak D call TRBD1 (5 bases). Trimming shortened V by 0 bases and J by 6 bases, and 11 bases separated the two germline ends. The CDR3 totals 14 residues. The V gene's germline CDR1 is SGHTA and CDR2 FQGTGA. CDR3 sequence reads: CASSLTLTGDGYTF. The CDR3 DNA sequence: TGTGCCAGCAGCTTAACGTTAACGGGGGATGGCTACACCTTC.

The CDR3 sequence: CATSKDMSSYEQYF. The CDR3 coding sequence is TGTGCCACCAGCAAGGACATGTCCTCCTACGAGCAGTACTTC. J is TRBJ2-7 and V is TRBV15, with D tentatively TRBD1 (5 bases). Germline V gene lookup returns CDR1 LNHNV and CDR2 YYDKDF (reference sequence). The germline V and J ends were trimmed by 4 bases and 0 bases, with 10 bases remaining between them. The CDR3 runs to 14 residues.

The chain employs TRBV5-6 and TRBJ2-7, with TRBD1 matching 11 bases. The CDR3 extends over 16 amino acids. The V gene end was trimmed by 1 base and the J gene end by 0 bases; junction bases not matched to a gene: 3. The germline V gene encodes CDR1 SGHDT and CDR2 YYEEEE. CDR3 loop: CASSLRGTGGSYEQYF. The CDR3 region has the DNA TGTGCCAGCAGCTTGAGGGGGACAGGGGGCTCCTACGAGCAGTACTTC. Full variable domain (outside the CDR3, taken from reference TRBV5-6 and TRBJ2-7): DAGVTQSPTHLIKTRGQQVTLRCSPKSGHDTVSWYQQALGQGPQFIFQYYEEEERQRGNFPDRFSGHQFPNYSSELNVNALLLGDSALYLCASSLRGTGGSYEQYFGPGTRLTVT.

This sequence joins TRBV30 and TRBJ1-2, with 9 bases identical to TRBD1. CDR1 and CDR2 from the germline V gene are GTSNPN and SVGIG (reference sequence). J gave up 2 bases and V 5 bases, and 0 bases lay outside the gene matches. This CDR3 has 12 residues. The CDR3 spells CAWGQGNYGYTF. CDR3 DNA: TGTGCCTGGGGACAGGGGAACTATGGCTACACCTTC.

The V gene is TRBV6-2 or TRBV6-3, the J gene TRBJ2-1, with 10 bases fitting TRBD2. CDR1 is MNHEY and CDR2 is SVGEGT in the germline V gene. This CDR3 spans 14 amino acids. The J segment lost 7 bases and the V segment lost 2 bases, leaving 2 bases of the junction unmatched. The CDR3 DNA is TGTGCCAGCAGTTACAGCGGGAGGGGGAATGAGCAGTTCTTC. Protein product: CASSYSGRGNEQFF.

This clone appeared a single time. The CDR3: CASSVQGNTIYF. CDR3 sequence (DNA): TGTGCCAGCAGTGTACAGGGAAACACCATATATTTT. The chain recombines TRBV2 with TRBJ1-3; D unresolved. The CDR3 is made up of 12 amino acids. Trimming pared 4 bases from V and 4 bases from J, leaving 5 bases between. Germline CDR1 reads SNHLY; CDR2 reads FYNNEI.

A note on this clone: Distinct nucleotide sequences in the sample also encode this CDR3. The rearrangement links TRBV6-5 to TRBJ2-7; D perhaps matches TRBD1 (6 bases). The CDR3 sequence is 15 residues long. V lost 0 bases and J 1 base, leaving 10 bases between the germline ends. Germline loops: CDR1 MNHEY, CDR2 SVGAGI. The CDR3 loop is CASSYSGRGSYEQYF. The CDR3 region has the DNA TGTGCCAGCAGTTACTCTGGCAGGGGATCCTACGAGCAGTACTTC.

Written as DNA, the CDR3 is TGCGCCAGCAGCCAAGGGACTACCCAATCCTACGAGCAGTACTTC. This codes for CASSQGTTQSYEQYF. This chain joins TRBV4-3 and TRBJ2-7; perhaps TRBD2 as D (6 bases). Germline CDR1 is LGHNA and CDR2 is YSLEER. The CDR3 runs 15 residues. V was shortened by 1 base and J by 1 base, with 11 bases between the two germline ends.

Concerning this clone itself: Other DNA sequences in the sample encode the same CDR3. The chain uses TRBV11-2 and TRBJ1-1, with 8 bases aligning to TRBD1. The CDR3 runs to 13 residues. Unmatched junction bases numbered 1, after V lost 2 bases and J lost 5 bases. Germline-derived CDR1 and CDR2 are SGHAT and FQNNGV. The CDR3 DNA sequence: TGTGCCAGCAGCTTAACAGGGGGTACTGAAGCTTTCTTT. It specifies CASSLTGGTEAFF.

This chain connects TRBV5-4 to TRBJ2-1; 9 bases match TRBD1. V shed 5 bases, J shed 6 bases, and the junction held 9 bases outside the gene matches. The germline V gene encodes CDR1 SGHNT and CDR2 YYREEE (reference sequence). This CDR3 contains 15 residues. The CDR3 here is CASRNRDRASNEQFF. In nucleotides, the CDR3 is TGTGCCAGCAGGAACCGGGACAGGGCCTCCAATGAGCAGTTCTTC.

CDR3 coding DNA: TGTGCCAGTAGACCCCCCCGAGGGGGCACTGAAGCTTTCTTT. As protein: CASRPPRGGTEAFF. The rearrangement links TRBV19 to TRBJ1-1; maybe TRBD1 (6 bases). The V end was cut by 6 bases, the J end by 4 bases, with 15 bases between. Germline V gene lookup returns CDR1 LNHDA and CDR2 SQIVND (reference sequence). This CDR3 has 14 residues.

The J gene is TRBJ2-1, the V gene TRBV18, with 12 bases lining up with TRBD2. J gave up 14 bases and V 0 bases, and 2 bases lay outside the gene matches. The CDR3 totals 13 residues. Germline loops: CDR1 KGHSH, CDR2 LQKENI. The CDR3 DNA reads TGTGCCAGCTCACCACCTGCTAGCGGGAGGGAGTTCTTC. Its translation is CASSPPASGREFF. Combining the CDR3 with reference TRBV18 and TRBJ2-1 gives the whole variable domain NAGVMQNPRHLVRRRGQEARLRCSPMKGHSHVYWYRQLPEEGLKFMVYLQKENIIDESGMPKERFSAEFPKEGPSILRIQQVVRGDSAAYFCASSPPASGREFFGPGTRLTVL.

The rearrangement joins TRBV12-5 to TRBJ2-7, with TRBD2 matching 13 bases. Trimming removed 6 bases from V and 5 bases from J; junction bases left unmatched: 10. Germline loops: CDR1 LGHNT, CDR2 FRNRAP. The CDR3 is 16 residues long. The CDR3 DNA reads as TGTGCTAGTGGACCCGGACCGGGACTAGCGGGACACGAGCAGTACTTC. This codes for CASGPGPGLAGHEQYF.